These T cell receptor beta chains were read from a single sample in a study of blood T cells in healthy people across ages. TCRdb redid the calling of the 5' RACE reads with MiXCR, one entry per CDR3 protein. The profile shows hundreds of thousands of distinct CDR3 sequences, over 40% of them singletons. Sequences were obtained from blood. These receptors were collected from a woman aged 80 or over in good health. The conserved cysteine and the conserved F or W are not part of the CDR3 here.

j_call | v_call | cdr3_aa
TRBJ1-1 | TRBV24-1 | ATSNPPPRDRVSDTEAF
TRBJ2-3 | TRBV20-1 | SAPDRGGADTQY
TRBJ1-6 | TRBV5-1 | ASSNAGFDSPLH
TRBJ2-1 | TRBV3-1 | ASSPPTGLGSYNEQF
TRBJ1-1 | TRBV6-5 | ASRLDGNSNTEAF
TRBJ1-2 | TRBV6-6 | ASSPRELRGYGYT
TRBJ2-1 | TRBV25-1 | ASSRAFNEQF
TRBJ2-1 | TRBV3-1 | ASRGRVRNNEQF
NA | TRBV25-1 | ASSDLNYEQY
TRBJ2-1 | TRBV5-1 | ASSLDHPSYNEQF
TRBJ2-1 | TRBV3-1 | ASSPYGTGDEQF
TRBJ1-6 | TRBV7-9 | ASSATGGNGHNSPLH
TRBJ2-3 | TRBV6-6 | ASARKREGSDTQY
TRBJ2-7 | TRBV3-1 | ASSQDSWPLSYEQY
TRBJ2-5 | TRBV5-1 | ASSLEGSRGFNEQY
TRBJ2-3 | TRBV20-1 | SATRAPISDTQY
TRBJ2-3 | TRBV6-2/TRBV6-3 | SSSTSGVRTQY
TRBJ1-1 | TRBV30 | AWSVAVWTEAF
TRBJ2-3 | TRBV9 | ASSGSTDTQY
TRBJ2-5 | TRBV14 | ASSSLGGGKDNEQY
TRBJ2-1 | TRBV5-1 | ASSLTSAPAGEQF
TRBJ1-3 | TRBV5-1 | ASSSGQGTSGNTIY
TRBJ2-1 | TRBV27 | ASSLSPGYNEQF
TRBJ2-1 | TRBV18 | ASSPAAGGNEQF
TRBJ2-2 | TRBV6-1 | ASRGLVQGTGELF
TRBJ2-5 | TRBV7-9 | ASSFRQGIETQY
TRBJ1-1 | TRBV18 | ASSPTTTTEAF
TRBJ2-5 | TRBV7-2 | ASSITSGGETQY
TRBJ2-1 | TRBV5-1 | ASSRGRSSYNEQF
TRBJ2-5 | TRBV29-1 | SVGGQGAWQETQY
TRBJ2-1 | TRBV7-3 | ASSPTGGGNEQF
TRBJ2-5 | TRBV7-9 | ASSWGQQETQY
TRBJ1-1 | TRBV3-1 | ASSRTDRGGMNTEAF
TRBJ1-1 | TRBV7-3 | ASSLIFGQNTEAF
TRBJ2-7 | TRBV20-1 | SARGSGRSSYEQY
TRBJ2-7 | TRBV28 | ASSVGRGLEQY
TRBJ2-7 | TRBV12-3/TRBV12-4 | ASSLGTGFPYEQY